Each of the 15 T cell receptor beta chains below was sequenced from the same sample in a study of T cell repertoires in aging, cancer and after chemotherapy. Rearranged V-D-J TRB sequences were amplified with a mixed TRB-A/B primer pool. TCRdb reprocessed the multiplex PCR reads with MiXCR, giving one entry per CDR3 protein. The table lists approximately 4,900 distinct CDR3 sequences, around 42% of them singletons. Amplification of TCR beta used genomic DNA extracted from peripheral blood. Sequencing was carried out using blood. The receptor source for this set is a human donor in good health.

This clonotype is labeled as medium-sized. The CDR3 here is CASSFPRTGNTGELFF. CDR3 in DNA: TGTGCCAGCAGCTTTCCCCGGACAGGGAACACCGGGGAGCTGTTTTTT. This rearrangement joins TRBV7-2 to TRBJ2-2; TRBD1 matches 7 bases. This CDR3 spans 16 amino acids. J was trimmed by 1 base and V by 3 bases; bases with no gene match: 5. Germline loops: CDR1 SGHTA, CDR2 FQGNSA. The full variable domain, rest sourced from reference TRBV7-2 and TRBJ2-2, is GAGVSQSPSNKVTEKGKDVELRCDPISGHTALYWYRQSLGQGLEFLIYFQGNSAPDKSGLPSDRFSAERTGGSVSTLTIQRTQQEDSAVYLCASSFPRTGNTGELFFGEGSRLTVL.

The V call is TRBV6-1, the J call TRBJ2-6; 7 bases match TRBD1. This CDR3 region has 17 residues. From germline, CDR1 is MNHNS and CDR2 SASEGT. The V segment lost 8 bases and the J segment 0 bases; nucleotides outside the gene matches: 10. The CDR3 bases are TGTGCCAGCGCAGCTGGGGACAGCAACTCTGGGGCCAACGTCCTGACTTTC. As protein: CASAAGDSNSGANVLTF.

This chain uses TRBV10-3 with TRBJ2-3; 11 bases agree with TRBD1. The CDR3 spans 15 residues. The V and J ends lost 6 bases and 3 bases, in that order; junction bases with no gene match: 5. Germline V gene lookup returns CDR1 ENHRY and CDR2 SYGVKD. Here the CDR3 reads CAIRDRGRRTDTQYF. The CDR3 DNA follows: TGTGCCATCAGGGACAGGGGGCGCAGAACAGATACGCAGTATTTT.

The chain recombines TRBV7-2 with TRBJ1-5; D is ambiguous. V was pared by 5 bases and J by 8 bases, with 19 bases between. Germline CDR1 SGHTA, CDR2 FQGNSA. The CDR3 contains 15 residues. CDR3 bases: TGTGCCAGCAGCCCCATAGTGGCGACACTTGAGCCCCAGCATTTT. Translating it yields CASSPIVATLEPQHF. Full variable domain (outside the CDR3, taken from reference TRBV7-2 and TRBJ1-5): GAGVSQSPSNKVTEKGKDVELRCDPISGHTALYWYRQSLGQGLEFLIYFQGNSAPDKSGLPSDRFSAERTGGSVSTLTIQRTQQEDSAVYLCASSPIVATLEPQHFGDGTRLSIL.

This clonotype was seen only a few times. The chain employs TRBV7-6 and TRBJ1-2; D remains unclear. The CDR3 covers 13 residues. Trimming took off 5 bases at V and 4 bases at J, with 11 bases between the two ends. The germline V gene has CDR1 SGHVS and CDR2 FNYEAQ. In DNA form, the CDR3 reads TGTGCCAGCAGCCCCTCGGGCGCCTATGGCTACACCTTC. Its protein product is CASSPSGAYGYTF.

This clonotype was observed a few times. V and J are TRBV7-9 and TRBJ2-3; D is unresolved. Trimming removed 4 bases from V and 2 bases from J, with 4 bases in between. The CDR3 is made up of 12 amino acids. Germline CDR1 reads SEHNR; CDR2 reads FQNEAQ (reference sequence). In DNA form, the CDR3 reads TGTGCCAGCAGCTCGGCCACAGATACGCAGTATTTT. This encodes CASSSATDTQYF.

This clonotype was detected a few times. The chain has TRBV5-6 and TRBJ2-3; D may match TRBD1 or TRBD2 (5 bases each). Germline loops: CDR1 SGHDT, CDR2 YYEEEE. Trimming removed 4 bases from V and 2 bases from J, with 14 bases in between. This CDR3 spans 15 amino acids. CDR3 protein: CASSPARGYTDTQYF. CDR3 nucleotides: TGTGCCAGCAGCCCCGCGAGGGGCTACACAGATACGCAGTATTTT.

The genes are TRBV27 and TRBJ1-1; 7 bases fit TRBD1. V lost 4 bases, J lost 5 bases, and 13 bases stayed unmatched. The CDR3 is made up of 16 amino acids. CDR1 is MNHEY and CDR2 is SMNVEV in the germline V gene (reference sequence). Here the CDR3 reads CASSSDNRGKGTEAFF. For the CDR3, the DNA is TGTGCCAGCAGTTCCGACAACAGGGGTAAGGGGACTGAAGCTTTCTTT.

The chain has TRBV20-1 and TRBJ1-6; no reliable D call. Germline CDR1 reads DFQATT; CDR2 reads SNEGSKA (reference sequence). The CDR3 consists of 14 residues. V was trimmed by 0 bases and J by 9 bases, leaving 12 bases between them. The CDR3 DNA reads as TGCAGTGCTAGAGATCAGGCTGGGAGTTCACCCCTCCACTTT. Protein sequence: CSARDQAGSSPLHF.

This clonotype has a handful of counts. V gene TRBV7-4 combines with J gene TRBJ2-7; possibly TRBD1 for D (5 bases). Trimming removed 9 bases from V and 4 bases from J, with 19 bases in between. Germline CDR1 reads SGHVT; CDR2 reads SQSDAQ. The CDR3 totals 14 residues. The DNA of the CDR3 is TGTGCCAGGGACACAAGGGGCGATTTTTACGAGCAGTACTTC. This translates into CARDTRGDFYEQYF.

This chain uses TRBV10-3 with TRBJ2-3; D is ambiguous. The V gene's germline CDR1 is ENHRY and CDR2 SYGVKD. The CDR3 totals 14 residues. V lost 10 bases, J lost 1 base, and 15 bases lay in between. Here the CDR3 DNA reads TGTGCCACTGGGAACCCTAGGGGCACAGATACGCAGTATTTT. Translation gives CATGNPRGTDTQYF.

The V call is TRBV30, the J call TRBJ1-2, with a possible D match to TRBD1 (5 bases). The CDR3 has 14 amino acids. Germline CDR1 and CDR2: GTSNPN and SVGIG (reference sequence). Trimming pared 4 bases from V and 1 base from J, leaving 13 bases between. In DNA form, the CDR3 reads TGTGCCTGGACCGCAACAGGATTTAACTATGGCTACACCTTC. This sequence encodes CAWTATGFNYGYTF. Full variable domain (outside the CDR3, taken from reference TRBV30 and TRBJ1-2): SQTIHQWPATLVQPVGSPLSLECTVEGTSNPNLYWYRQAAGRGLQLLFYSVGIGQISSEVPQNLSASRPQDRQFILSSKKLLLSDSGFYLCAWTATGFNYGYTFGSGTRLTVV.

This sequence joins TRBV5-6 and TRBJ2-1; 8 nucleotides match TRBD1. Trimming removed 6 bases from V and 8 bases from J; junction bases left unmatched: 16. CDR1 is SGHDT, CDR2 YYEEEE, per germline. There are 16 residues in the CDR3. The CDR3 region is CASNRRDRSLRHEQFF. DNA for the CDR3: TGTGCCAGCAACCGCAGGGACAGGTCTTTACGACATGAGCAGTTCTTC.

This chain connects TRBV27 to TRBJ2-7; TRBD1 matches at 8 bases. With 4 bases clipped from V and 5 bases from J, the junction kept 7 bases outside the gene matches. Per germline, CDR1 MNHEY and CDR2 SMNVEV (reference sequence). CDR3 size: 14 residues. This CDR3 reads CASSSRQGRDEQYF. As DNA, the CDR3 is TGTGCCAGCAGTTCCAGACAGGGGCGCGACGAGCAGTACTTC.

In DNA form, the CDR3 reads TGCAGTGCTAGGGACTTACTAGCGGGGGTTTACAATGAGCAGTTCTTC. Its translation is CSARDLLAGVYNEQFF. The chain employs TRBV20-1 and TRBJ2-1; 11 bases are shared with TRBD2. The length of the CDR3 is 16 residues. Germline-derived CDR1 and CDR2 are DFQATT and SNEGSKA (reference sequence). V was pared by 3 bases and J by 4 bases, with 8 bases of the junction left unmatched.